These T cell receptor beta chains were read from a single sample in a study of cytomegalovirus exposure and HLA in healthy donors. Libraries were prepared by immunoSEQ multiplex PCR; TCRdb keeps only in-frame clonotypes and omits some of them. The table includes 90,000 or so clones, 70% detected once. Sequenced input: PBMCs. All receptors derive from a woman in her forties or fifties in good health and CMV-seropositive. The CDR3 runs from the conserved cysteine through the conserved F or W. Fields, in order: CDR3 protein, CDR3 DNA, clone size, J gene, D gene, V gene. The D gene is left open where the match is weak. Where a row states a size, it is once, few, many or the class of an expanded clone; other rows omit it.

CDR3 protein: CASSIIYRDTQYF; CDR3 DNA: TGTGCCAGTAGTATAATTTACAGGGATACGCAGTATTTT; clone size: -; J gene: TRBJ2-3; D gene: -; V gene: TRBV19
CDR3 protein: CASSRSLGLAGGKETQYF; CDR3 DNA: TGTGCCAGCAGCCGGAGTTTGGGACTAGCGGGAGGGAAGGAGACCCAGTACTTC; clone size: -; J gene: TRBJ2-5; D gene: TRBD2; V gene: TRBV13
CDR3 protein: CASSPRDRPQETQYF; CDR3 DNA: TGTGCCAGCAGCCCCCGCGACAGGCCACAAGAGACCCAGTACTTC; clone size: -; J gene: TRBJ2-5; D gene: -; V gene: TRBV7-9
CDR3 protein: CASSLGGHRTATNEKLFF; CDR3 DNA: TGTGCCAGCAGCTTAGGGGGACACCGGACTGCAACTAATGAAAAACTGTTTTTT; clone size: -; J gene: TRBJ1-4; D gene: -; V gene: TRBV13
CDR3 protein: CASSLQVGIQGTEQYF; CDR3 DNA: TGCGCCAGCAGCTTACAAGTGGGCATTCAGGGTACCGAGCAGTACTTC; clone size: -; J gene: TRBJ2-7; D gene: -; V gene: TRBV5-1
CDR3 protein: CASSEGGSSPQYF; CDR3 DNA: TGTGCCAGCAGTGAGGGCGGGAGTTCCCCCCAGTACTTC; clone size: -; J gene: TRBJ2-5; D gene: TRBD2; V gene: TRBV6-4
CDR3 protein: CASRPRQGNTGELFF; CDR3 DNA: TGTGCCAGCAGACCACGACAGGGAAACACCGGGGAGCTGTTTTTT; clone size: -; J gene: TRBJ2-2; D gene: TRBD1; V gene: TRBV7-8
CDR3 protein: CSSSLTGQMNTEAFF; CDR3 DNA: TGTTCCAGCAGCCTAACGGGACAGATGAACACTGAAGCTTTCTTT; clone size: -; J gene: TRBJ1-1; D gene: TRBD1; V gene: TRBV7-9
CDR3 protein: CASSRGSGDTDTQYF; CDR3 DNA: TGTGCCAGCAGCCGAGGTTCGGGAGACACAGATACGCAGTATTTT; clone size: few; J gene: TRBJ2-3; D gene: -; V gene: TRBV4-2
CDR3 protein: CASDRENSGSEQYF; CDR3 DNA: TGTGCCAGCGATCGTGAAAACAGCGGGAGCGAGCAGTACTTC; clone size: -; J gene: TRBJ2-7; D gene: TRBD2; V gene: TRBV28
CDR3 protein: CASSPRTSGRYEQYF; CDR3 DNA: TGTGCCAGCAGTCCCCGGACTAGCGGGAGATACGAGCAGTACTTC; clone size: -; J gene: TRBJ2-7; D gene: TRBD2; V gene: TRBV27
CDR3 protein: CASSQDFASGRNIQYF; CDR3 DNA: TGCGCCAGCAGCCAAGATTTCGCTAGCGGGAGAAACATTCAGTACTTC; clone size: once; J gene: TRBJ2-4; D gene: TRBD2; V gene: TRBV4-3
CDR3 protein: CASSFPGTYNEQFF; CDR3 DNA: TGTGCCAGCAGTTTTCCCGGGACCTACAATGAGCAGTTCTTC; clone size: once; J gene: TRBJ2-1; D gene: -; V gene: TRBV28
CDR3 protein: CASSLVRAGGVETQYF; CDR3 DNA: TGTGCCAGCAGCTTAGTACGAGCGGGAGGGGTGGAGACCCAGTACTTC; clone size: -; J gene: TRBJ2-5; D gene: TRBD2; V gene: TRBV7-7
CDR3 protein: CASSSPGKMREQYF; CDR3 DNA: TGTGCCAGCAGCTCACCGGGAAAGATGAGGGAGCAGTACTTC; clone size: -; J gene: TRBJ2-7; D gene: -; V gene: TRBV7-6
CDR3 protein: CATSRAIDISYEQYF; CDR3 DNA: TGTGCCACCAGCAGAGCCATCGACATCTCCTACGAGCAGTACTTC; clone size: -; J gene: TRBJ2-7; D gene: -; V gene: TRBV15
CDR3 protein: CASSESVLAGVQTGELFF; CDR3 DNA: TGCGCCAGCAGTGAGTCGGTGCTAGCGGGAGTACAGACCGGGGAGCTGTTTTTT; clone size: -; J gene: TRBJ2-2; D gene: TRBD2; V gene: TRBV10-1
CDR3 protein: CASSVDGGRDNTGELFF; CDR3 DNA: TGTGCCAGCAGCGTAGATGGAGGGCGCGATAACACCGGGGAGCTGTTTTTT; clone size: -; J gene: TRBJ2-2; D gene: -; V gene: TRBV9
CDR3 protein: CASSLESGQGETQYF; CDR3 DNA: TGCGCCAGCAGCTTGGAGTCGGGACAGGGGGAGACCCAGTACTTC; clone size: -; J gene: TRBJ2-5; D gene: TRBD1; V gene: TRBV5-1
CDR3 protein: CASSPYSGSTDTQYF; CDR3 DNA: TGTGCCAGCAGCCCTTATAGCGGGAGCACAGATACGCAGTATTTT; clone size: -; J gene: TRBJ2-3; D gene: TRBD2; V gene: TRBV7-2
CDR3 protein: CASSPSADTQYF; CDR3 DNA: TGTGCCAGCAGTCCATCAGCGGATACGCAGTATTTT; clone size: -; J gene: TRBJ2-3; D gene: -; V gene: TRBV6-5
CDR3 protein: CASSPSLAGSTDTQYF; CDR3 DNA: TGTGCCAGCAGCCCCAGCCTAGCGGGCAGCACAGATACGCAGTATTTT; clone size: -; J gene: TRBJ2-3; D gene: TRBD2; V gene: TRBV5-4
CDR3 protein: CASGAGDLTYEQYF; CDR3 DNA: TGTGCCAGCGGAGCGGGGGACCTAACCTACGAGCAGTACTTC; clone size: -; J gene: TRBJ2-7; D gene: TRBD2; V gene: TRBV10-3
CDR3 protein: CSVTSGAIDTQYF; CDR3 DNA: TGCAGTGTAACTAGCGGGGCTATTGATACGCAGTATTTT; clone size: -; J gene: TRBJ2-3; D gene: TRBD2; V gene: TRBV29-1
CDR3 protein: CASSPGGYEQYF; CDR3 DNA: TGTGCCAGCAGCCCCGGCGGGTACGAGCAGTACTTC; clone size: -; J gene: TRBJ2-7; D gene: -; V gene: TRBV14
CDR3 protein: CSVERALGADTQYF; CDR3 DNA: TGCAGCGTTGAACGGGCACTAGGCGCAGATACGCAGTATTTT; clone size: -; J gene: TRBJ2-3; D gene: -; V gene: TRBV29-1
CDR3 protein: CASSLQTSGRGEQFF; CDR3 DNA: TGTGCCAGCAGCTTACAGACTAGCGGTCGGGGGGAGCAGTTCTTC; clone size: -; J gene: TRBJ2-1; D gene: TRBD2; V gene: TRBV7-3
CDR3 protein: CASSPDRGPDQPQHF; CDR3 DNA: TGTGCCAGCAGTCCTGACAGGGGCCCCGATCAGCCCCAGCATTTT; clone size: -; J gene: TRBJ1-5; D gene: TRBD1; V gene: TRBV6-5
CDR3 protein: CASSLSGNTEQFF; CDR3 DNA: TGTGCCAGCAGCCTTAGCGGGAACACTGAGCAGTTCTTC; clone size: -; J gene: TRBJ2-1; D gene: TRBD2; V gene: TRBV5-6
CDR3 protein: CSVDGTSIPEQFF; CDR3 DNA: TGCAGCGTTGACGGGACTAGCATCCCTGAGCAGTTCTTC; clone size: -; J gene: TRBJ2-1; D gene: TRBD2; V gene: TRBV29-1
CDR3 protein: CASSLWLADADTQYF; CDR3 DNA: TGTGCCAGCAGCTTATGGCTAGCTGATGCAGATACGCAGTATTTT; clone size: -; J gene: TRBJ2-3; D gene: -; V gene: TRBV7-2
CDR3 protein: CASSTGTSGRADYEQYF; CDR3 DNA: TGTGCCAGCAGCACGGGGACTAGCGGGAGGGCGGACTACGAGCAGTACTTC; clone size: -; J gene: TRBJ2-7; D gene: TRBD2; V gene: TRBV7-6
CDR3 protein: CASSYLGGGEKLFF; CDR3 DNA: TGTGCCAGCAGTTATTTAGGGGGCGGCGAAAAACTGTTTTTT; clone size: -; J gene: TRBJ1-4; D gene: TRBD1; V gene: TRBV6-5
CDR3 protein: CASSDRVDQPQHF; CDR3 DNA: TGCGCCAGCTCGGACAGGGTGGACCAGCCCCAGCATTTT; clone size: -; J gene: TRBJ1-5; D gene: TRBD1; V gene: TRBV10-1
CDR3 protein: CASSIALRGQGVNNEQFF; CDR3 DNA: TGTGCCAGTAGTATAGCTCTGCGGGGACAGGGGGTGAACAATGAGCAGTTCTTC; clone size: -; J gene: TRBJ2-1; D gene: TRBD1; V gene: TRBV19
CDR3 protein: CASRDIQGSNEQFF; CDR3 DNA: TGTGCCAGCAGAGATATACAGGGGAGCAATGAGCAGTTCTTC; clone size: -; J gene: TRBJ2-1; D gene: TRBD1; V gene: TRBV5-6
CDR3 protein: CASSPTSGGNEQFF; CDR3 DNA: TGTGCCAGCTCACCAACTAGCGGGGGCAATGAGCAGTTCTTC; clone size: -; J gene: TRBJ2-1; D gene: TRBD2; V gene: TRBV18
CDR3 protein: CASSLADAGIGTEAFF; CDR3 DNA: TGTGCCAGCAGCTTAGCAGATGCCGGGATTGGCACTGAAGCTTTCTTT; clone size: -; J gene: TRBJ1-1; D gene: -; V gene: TRBV7-9
CDR3 protein: CASSQDMTSGTNEQFF; CDR3 DNA: TGCGCCAGCAGCCAAGATATGACTAGCGGGACGAATGAGCAGTTCTTC; clone size: -; J gene: TRBJ2-1; D gene: TRBD2; V gene: TRBV4-3
CDR3 protein: CASRDRGLDTQYF; CDR3 DNA: TGTGCCAGCCGGGACAGGGGGTTGGATACGCAGTATTTT; clone size: -; J gene: TRBJ2-3; D gene: TRBD1; V gene: TRBV28
CDR3 protein: CASSVKGGPLSQPEQYF; CDR3 DNA: TGTGCCAGCAGCGTAAAGGGAGGGCCTTTATCCCAACCCGAGCAGTACTTC; clone size: few; J gene: TRBJ2-7; D gene: TRBD2; V gene: TRBV9
CDR3 protein: CASSRAGTGVRKLFF; CDR3 DNA: TGTGCCAGCAGCCGAGCCGGGACAGGGGTGCGAAAACTGTTTTTT; clone size: few; J gene: TRBJ1-4; D gene: TRBD1; V gene: TRBV28
CDR3 protein: CASSEGTGDYGYTF; CDR3 DNA: TGTGCCAGCAGTGAGGGGACAGGGGACTATGGCTACACCTTC; clone size: -; J gene: TRBJ1-2; D gene: TRBD1; V gene: TRBV2
CDR3 protein: CASRGLSRAGELFF; CDR3 DNA: TGTGCCAGCAGGGGACTATCCCGGGCCGGGGAGCTGTTTTTT; clone size: -; J gene: TRBJ2-2; D gene: TRBD2; V gene: TRBV2
CDR3 protein: CASSPTSPGQGPYEQYF; CDR3 DNA: TGTGCCAGCTCACCAACTAGCCCGGGACAGGGCCCCTACGAGCAGTACTTC; clone size: -; J gene: TRBJ2-7; D gene: TRBD1; V gene: TRBV18
CDR3 protein: CASSSPDWFSDIHF; CDR3 DNA: TGTGCCAGCAGTTCACCTGACTGGTTCTCGGACATCCACTTT; clone size: -; J gene: TRBJ1-6; D gene: -; V gene: TRBV28
CDR3 protein: CASSSEGAGVAETQYF; CDR3 DNA: TGTGCCAGCAGCTCAGAAGGGGCGGGAGTAGCGGAGACCCAGTACTTC; clone size: -; J gene: TRBJ2-5; D gene: TRBD2; V gene: TRBV7-8
CDR3 protein: CASSPGSTRVYEQYF; CDR3 DNA: TGTGCCAGCAGCCCAGGATCCACGCGGGTCTACGAGCAGTACTTC; clone size: -; J gene: TRBJ2-7; D gene: -; V gene: TRBV9
CDR3 protein: CATSRVPVTEGEKLFF; CDR3 DNA: TGTGCCACCAGCAGAGTCCCAGTGACAGAAGGTGAAAAACTGTTTTTT; clone size: -; J gene: TRBJ1-4; D gene: -; V gene: TRBV15
CDR3 protein: CAWSASTEAFF; CDR3 DNA: TGTGCCTGGAGTGCCTCCACTGAAGCTTTCTTT; clone size: -; J gene: TRBJ1-1; D gene: -; V gene: TRBV30